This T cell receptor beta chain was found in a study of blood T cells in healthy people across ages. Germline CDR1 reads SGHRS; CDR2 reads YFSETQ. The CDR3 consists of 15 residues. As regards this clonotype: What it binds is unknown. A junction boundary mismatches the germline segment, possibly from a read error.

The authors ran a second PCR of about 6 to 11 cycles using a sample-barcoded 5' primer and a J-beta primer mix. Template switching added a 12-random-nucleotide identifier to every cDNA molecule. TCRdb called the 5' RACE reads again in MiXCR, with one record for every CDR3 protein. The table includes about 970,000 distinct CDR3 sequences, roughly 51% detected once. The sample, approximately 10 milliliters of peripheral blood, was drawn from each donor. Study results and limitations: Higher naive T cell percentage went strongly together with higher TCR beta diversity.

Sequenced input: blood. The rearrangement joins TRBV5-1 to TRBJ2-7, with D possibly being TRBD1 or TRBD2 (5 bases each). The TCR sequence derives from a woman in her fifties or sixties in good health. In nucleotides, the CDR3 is TGCGCCAGCAGCCCTCTTGGGGGAAGAGTCTACGAGCAGAACTTC. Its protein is CASSPLGGRVYEQNF. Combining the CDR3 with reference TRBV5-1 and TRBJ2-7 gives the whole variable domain KAGVTQTPRYLIKTRGQQVTLSCSPISGHRSVSWYQQTPGQGLQFLFEYFSETQRNKGNFPGRFSGRQFSNSRSEMNVSTLELGDSALYLCASSPLGGRVYEQNFGPGTRLTVT.